This T cell receptor beta chain was retrieved from a study of T cell responses to AZD1222 COVID-19 vaccine. The overall study: Whether given at about 4 or about 12 weeks, second doses were pooled.

Worth noting for this clone: Its target is not known.

Trimming shortened V by 8 bases and J by 0 bases, and 11 bases separated the two germline ends. CDR3 length: 15 residues. Germline CDR1 and CDR2: MNHEY and SVGAGI. Produced via immunoSEQ multiplex PCR; TCRdb's table is partial and in-frame only. The repertoire holds some 120,000 clones, with approximately 83% as singletons. Study-wide results and limits: Only a handful of AZD1222 recipients, six or seven in all, had baseline seropositivity. Repertoires were collected only later (after the peak T cell response had occurred). A mostly white British donor set with more females was recruited, and clonal diversity was possibly underestimated.

This material consisted of peripheral blood, taken on day 0 of AZD1222 vaccination. The clonotype was recovered from an adult in good health. The rearrangement links TRBV6-5 to TRBJ2-6; D possibly uses TRBD1 or TRBD2 (5 bases each). The CDR3 reads CASGGPSSGANVLTF. Here the CDR3 DNA reads TGTGCCAGCGGGGGTCCCAGCTCTGGGGCCAACGTCCTGACTTTC.